The TCR beta chain described here comes from a study of blood T cells in healthy people across ages. Unmatched junction bases numbered 8, after V lost 0 bases and J lost 4 bases. CDR1 and CDR2 (germline): SNHLY, FYNNEI. The CDR3 length is 16 residues. A sample-barcoded 5' primer and a J-beta primer mix were used in a second PCR of roughly 7 to 11 cycles. TCRdb re-analysed the 5' RACE reads in MiXCR, keeping a single row per CDR3 protein. The profile shows about 680,000 distinct CDR3 sequences, around 48% of them singletons. The V and J genes are TRBV2 and TRBJ1-2; 7 nucleotides line up with TRBD1. Source material: blood. This sequence originates from a woman aged 55 to 70 in good health. The DNA of the CDR3 is TGTGCCAGCAGTGAAGCAGGGGGCGCTCTGGGCTATGGCTACACCTTC. Its translation: CASSEAGGALGYGYTF.